The source of this T cell receptor (beta chain) is a study of regulatory T cells in long-lasting Graves disease. Notes on the study in general: Tissue studied was limited to peripheral blood, excluding thyroid tissue.

The time point: newly diagnosed GD, antithyroid drugs for less than 3 months. PBMCs were the source of the RNA used for TCR sequencing. With respect to this clonotype: The antigen is undetermined.

CDR3-region Arm-PCR and iRepertoire HTBI primers produced the TCR beta libraries. TCRdb called the multiplex PCR reads again in MiXCR, with one record for every CDR3 protein. Seen here are 580,000 or so distinct CDR3 sequences, about 16% observed once, and the top ten hold around 13%. The CDR3 runs 15 residues. The germline V gene has CDR1 SNHLY and CDR2 FYNNEI. J gave up 5 bases and V 9 bases, and 5 bases lay outside the gene matches. In addition, the sample was reused for a study of T cells in Graves' hyperthyroidism and ophthalmopathy. That work states: Newly diagnosed patients aged 18 to 65 had hyperthyroidism of under 2 months' duration. Within blood appeared most thyroid clonotypes that had expanded above 0.001.

This receptor was obtained from a man younger than 30 with Graves disease. The J gene is TRBJ2-2, the V gene TRBV2; 14 positions match TRBD2. The specimen comprised peripheral blood mononuclear cells (PBMCs), sampled at new diagnosis, from a patient treated with antithyroid drugs. For the CDR3, the DNA is TGTGCCAGAGGGACTAGCGGGAGAGGTACCGGGGAGCTGTTTTTT. Protein: CARGTSGRGTGELFF. The whole variable domain, remainder taken from reference TRBV2 and TRBJ2-2, is EPEVTQTPSHQVTQMGQEVILRCVPISNHLYFYWYRQILGQKVEFLVSFYNNEISEKSEIFDDQFSVERPDGSNFTLKIRSTKLEDSAMYFCARGTSGRGTGELFFGEGSRLTVL.